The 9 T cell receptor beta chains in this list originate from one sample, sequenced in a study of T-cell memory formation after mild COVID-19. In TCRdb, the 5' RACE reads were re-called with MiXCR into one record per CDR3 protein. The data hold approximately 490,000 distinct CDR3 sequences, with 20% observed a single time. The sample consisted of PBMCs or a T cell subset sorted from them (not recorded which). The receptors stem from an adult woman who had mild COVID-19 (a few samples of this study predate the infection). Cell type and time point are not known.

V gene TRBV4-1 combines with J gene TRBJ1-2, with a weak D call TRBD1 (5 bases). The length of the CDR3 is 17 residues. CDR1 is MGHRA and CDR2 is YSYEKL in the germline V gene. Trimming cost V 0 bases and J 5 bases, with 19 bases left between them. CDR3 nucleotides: TGCGCCAGCAGCCAAGACCAGGTGTGGACAACTACATATGGCTACACCTTC. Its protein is CASSQDQVWTTTYGYTF.

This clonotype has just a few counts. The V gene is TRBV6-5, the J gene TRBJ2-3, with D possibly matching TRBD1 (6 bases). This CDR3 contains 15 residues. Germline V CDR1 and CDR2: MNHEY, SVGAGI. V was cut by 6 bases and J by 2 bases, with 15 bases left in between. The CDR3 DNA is TGTGCCAGCAGCCCTATCAGGGGCTACACAGATACGCAGTATTTT. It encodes CASSPIRGYTDTQYF.

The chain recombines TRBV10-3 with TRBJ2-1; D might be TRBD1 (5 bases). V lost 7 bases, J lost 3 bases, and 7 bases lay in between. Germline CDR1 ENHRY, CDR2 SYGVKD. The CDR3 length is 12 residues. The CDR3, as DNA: TGTGCCATCAACCAGGGCTACAATGAGCAGTTCTTC. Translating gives CAINQGYNEQFF.

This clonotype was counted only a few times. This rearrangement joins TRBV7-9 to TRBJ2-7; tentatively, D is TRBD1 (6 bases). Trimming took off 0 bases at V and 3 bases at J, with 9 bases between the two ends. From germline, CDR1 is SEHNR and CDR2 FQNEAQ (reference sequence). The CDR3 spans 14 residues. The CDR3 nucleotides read TGTGCCAGCAGCTTAGCGGTCAGGGGCTACGAGCAGTACTTC. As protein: CASSLAVRGYEQYF.

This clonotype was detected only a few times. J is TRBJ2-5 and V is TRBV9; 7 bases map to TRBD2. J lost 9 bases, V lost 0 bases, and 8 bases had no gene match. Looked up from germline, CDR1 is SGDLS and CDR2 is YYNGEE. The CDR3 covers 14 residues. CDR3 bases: TGTGCCAGCAGCGTAGATGGGGGAGGGGTGCCCCAGTACTTC. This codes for CASSVDGGGVPQYF.

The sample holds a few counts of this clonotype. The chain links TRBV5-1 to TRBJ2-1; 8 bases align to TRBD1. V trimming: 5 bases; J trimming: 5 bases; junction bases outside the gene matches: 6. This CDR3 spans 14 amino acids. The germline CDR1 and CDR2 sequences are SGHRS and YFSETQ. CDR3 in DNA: TGCGCCAGCAGTCCCAGGGACAGGAACAATGAGCAGTTCTTC. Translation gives CASSPRDRNNEQFF.

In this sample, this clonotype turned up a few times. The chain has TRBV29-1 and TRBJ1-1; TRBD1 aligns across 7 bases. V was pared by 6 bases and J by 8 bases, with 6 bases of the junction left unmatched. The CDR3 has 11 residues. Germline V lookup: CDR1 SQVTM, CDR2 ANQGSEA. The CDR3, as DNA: TGCAGCGTGCCGGCGACAGGGGAAGCTTTCTTT. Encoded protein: CSVPATGEAFF.

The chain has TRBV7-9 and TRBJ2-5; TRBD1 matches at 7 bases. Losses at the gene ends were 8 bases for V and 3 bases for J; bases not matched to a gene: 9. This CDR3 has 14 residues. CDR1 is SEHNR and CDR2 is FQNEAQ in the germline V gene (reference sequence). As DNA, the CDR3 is TGTGCCAGCGCCCGGACAGGCGCGGAAGAGACCCAGTACTTC. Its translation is CASARTGAEETQYF.

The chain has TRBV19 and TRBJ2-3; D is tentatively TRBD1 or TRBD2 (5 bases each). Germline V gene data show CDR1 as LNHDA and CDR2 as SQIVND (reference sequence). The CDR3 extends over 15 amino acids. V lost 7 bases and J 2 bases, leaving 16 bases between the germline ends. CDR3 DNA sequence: TGTGCCAGTATTTCCGGGGCCGCCAACACAGATACGCAGTATTTT. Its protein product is CASISGAANTDTQYF.